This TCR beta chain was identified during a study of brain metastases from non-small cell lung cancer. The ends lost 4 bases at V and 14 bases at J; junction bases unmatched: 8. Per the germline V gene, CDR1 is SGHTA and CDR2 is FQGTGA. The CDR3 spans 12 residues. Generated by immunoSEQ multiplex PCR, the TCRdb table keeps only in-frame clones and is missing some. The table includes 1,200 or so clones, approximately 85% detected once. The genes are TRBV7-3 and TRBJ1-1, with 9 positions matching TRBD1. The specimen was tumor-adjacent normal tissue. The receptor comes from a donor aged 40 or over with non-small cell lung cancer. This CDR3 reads CASSSSQGATFF. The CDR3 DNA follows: TGTGCCAGCAGCTCATCACAGGGGGCGACCTTCTTT.